In this sample, the clone carrying this TCR beta chain turned up once. These data originate in a study of shared clonotypes between healthy human individuals. The CDR3 consists of 14 residues. CDR1 and CDR2 from the germline V gene are SEHNR and FQNEAQ (reference sequence). Trimming took off 1 base at V and 7 bases at J, with 10 bases between the two ends. Clones were read by immunoSEQ multiplex PCR, and TCRdb kept only the in-frame ones, dropping some. This table has over a million clones, about four fifths appearing once. The sample taken for sequencing was memory CD4+ T cells from PBMCs. Subset noted: CD45RA-negative fraction. This chain uses TRBV7-9 with TRBJ1-4; no clear D. This TCR came from a man younger than 35 in good health. Some clones in this sample may be carry-over from other donors' samples. CDR3 DNA: TGTGCCAGCAGCTTAGGCGAATCCAGTGAAAAACTGTTTTTT. Translation: CASSLGESSEKLFF.